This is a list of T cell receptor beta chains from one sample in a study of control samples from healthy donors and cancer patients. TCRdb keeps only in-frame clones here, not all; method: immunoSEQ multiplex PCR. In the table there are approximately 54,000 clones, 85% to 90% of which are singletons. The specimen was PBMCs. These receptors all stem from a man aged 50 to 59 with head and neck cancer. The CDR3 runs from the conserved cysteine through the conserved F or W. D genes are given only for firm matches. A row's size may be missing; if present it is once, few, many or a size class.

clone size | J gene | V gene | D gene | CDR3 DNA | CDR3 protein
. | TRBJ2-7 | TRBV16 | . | TGTGCCAGCAGCCCACCGGTCGCAGGGATATCCTACGAGCAGTACTTC | CASSPPVAGISYEQYF
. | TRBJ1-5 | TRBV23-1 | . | TGCGCCAGCAGTCTAAGGGGCAGCAATCAGCCCCAGCATTTT | CASSLRGSNQPQHF
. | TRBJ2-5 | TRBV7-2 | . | TGTGCCAGCAGCTTAGGGGGGACCCAAGAGACCCAGTACTTC | CASSLGGTQETQYF
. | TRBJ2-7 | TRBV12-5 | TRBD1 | TGTGCTAGTGGTATCCCTCGGACAGGGCCCAACTACGAGCAGTACTTC | CASGIPRTGPNYEQYF
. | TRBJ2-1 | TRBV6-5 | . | TGTGCCAGCAGTTACTCCTCGGGACAACGGCCGCAGTTCTTC | CASSYSSGQRPQFF
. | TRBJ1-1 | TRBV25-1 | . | TGTGCCAGCAGTGAAAACAGGAAGGGGACTGAAGCTTTCTTT | CASSENRKGTEAFF
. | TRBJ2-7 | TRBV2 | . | TGTGCCAGCAGTGGTGTAGGGGATTACGAGCAGTACTTC | CASSGVGDYEQYF
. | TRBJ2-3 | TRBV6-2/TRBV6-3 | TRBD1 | TGTGCCAGCAGTGACTCCACCCGAACAGGGGACACAGATACGCAGTATTTT | CASSDSTRTGDTDTQYF
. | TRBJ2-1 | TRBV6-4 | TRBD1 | TGTGCCAGCAGAGAAGGACAGGGGGACCACAATGAGCAGTTCTTC | CASREGQGDHNEQFF
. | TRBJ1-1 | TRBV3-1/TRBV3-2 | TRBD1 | TGTGCCAGCAGCCAAGATGGCCCCACAGGGGGCAACACTGAAGCTTTCTTT | CASSQDGPTGGNTEAFF
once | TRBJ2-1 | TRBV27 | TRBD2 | TGTGCCAGCAGTCCCGGGACTAGCGGGGGGGCCGAGGAGCAGTTCTTC | CASSPGTSGGAEEQFF
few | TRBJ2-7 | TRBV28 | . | TGTGCCAGCAGTTCACCTCGGGACGAGGACGAGCAGTACTTC | CASSSPRDEDEQYF
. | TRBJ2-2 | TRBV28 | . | TGTGCCAGCAGTTTGGGCTGGAGAGGGACCGGGGAGCTGTTTTTT | CASSLGWRGTGELFF
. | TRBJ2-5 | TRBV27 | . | TGTGCCAGCGGACTGTTCGCGGAGACCCAGTACTTC | CASGLFAETQYF